This T cell receptor beta chain was sequenced for a study of blood T cell repertoires in COVID-19. In germline, CDR1 is DFQATT, CDR2 SNEGSKA (reference sequence). This CDR3 is 11 amino acids long. V dropped 5 bases and J dropped 1 base, with 5 bases sitting between them. Sequencing was performed with immunoSEQ multiplex PCR; in TCRdb, only in-frame clones are kept and a portion is missing. The table shows some 41,000 clones, with about four fifths occurring only once. The chain combines TRBV20-1 with TRBJ1-1; D remains ambiguous. Material for sequencing was peripheral blood. The source of this sequence is a man aged 35 to 55 with active or convalescent COVID-19. CDR3 in DNA: TGCAGTGCTGGGCAGAACACTGAAGCTTTCTTT. This codes for CSAGQNTEAFF.